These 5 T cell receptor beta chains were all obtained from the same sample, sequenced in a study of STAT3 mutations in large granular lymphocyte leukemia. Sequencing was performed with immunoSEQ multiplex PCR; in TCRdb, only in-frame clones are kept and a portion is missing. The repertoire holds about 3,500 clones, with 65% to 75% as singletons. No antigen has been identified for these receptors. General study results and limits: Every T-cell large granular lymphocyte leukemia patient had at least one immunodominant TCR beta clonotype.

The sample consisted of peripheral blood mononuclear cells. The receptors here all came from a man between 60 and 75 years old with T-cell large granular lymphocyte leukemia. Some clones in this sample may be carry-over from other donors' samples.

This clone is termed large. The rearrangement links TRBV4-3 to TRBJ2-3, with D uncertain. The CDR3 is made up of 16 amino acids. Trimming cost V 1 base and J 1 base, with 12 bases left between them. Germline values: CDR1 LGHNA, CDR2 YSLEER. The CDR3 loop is CASSQGFIAGTDTQYF. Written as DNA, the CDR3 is TGCGCCAGCAGCCAAGGTTTTATAGCCGGCACAGATACGCAGTATTTT.

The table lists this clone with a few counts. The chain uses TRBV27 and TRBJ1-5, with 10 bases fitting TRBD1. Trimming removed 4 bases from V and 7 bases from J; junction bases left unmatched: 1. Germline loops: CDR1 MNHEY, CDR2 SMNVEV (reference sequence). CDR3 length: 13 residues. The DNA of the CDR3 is TGTGCCAGCAGTTGGGACAGGGGACAGCCCCAGCATTTT. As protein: CASSWDRGQPQHF.

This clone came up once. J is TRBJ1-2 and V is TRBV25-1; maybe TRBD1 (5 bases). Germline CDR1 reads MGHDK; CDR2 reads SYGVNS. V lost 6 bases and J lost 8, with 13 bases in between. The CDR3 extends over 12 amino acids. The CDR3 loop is CASRISTGGYTF. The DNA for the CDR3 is TGTGCCAGCAGAATATCTACAGGCGGCTACACCTTC.

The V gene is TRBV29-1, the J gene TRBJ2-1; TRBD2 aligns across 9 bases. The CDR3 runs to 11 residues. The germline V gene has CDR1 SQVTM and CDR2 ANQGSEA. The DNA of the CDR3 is TGCACAGGGACTAGCAAAGATGAGCAGTTCTTC. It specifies CTGTSKDEQFF.

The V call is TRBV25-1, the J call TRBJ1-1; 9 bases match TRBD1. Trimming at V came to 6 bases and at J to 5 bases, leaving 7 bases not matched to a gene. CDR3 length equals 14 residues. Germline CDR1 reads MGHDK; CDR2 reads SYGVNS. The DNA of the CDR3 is TGTGCCAGCAGGGGGACAGGGATAAAGACTGAAGCTTTCTTT. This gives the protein CASRGTGIKTEAFF.